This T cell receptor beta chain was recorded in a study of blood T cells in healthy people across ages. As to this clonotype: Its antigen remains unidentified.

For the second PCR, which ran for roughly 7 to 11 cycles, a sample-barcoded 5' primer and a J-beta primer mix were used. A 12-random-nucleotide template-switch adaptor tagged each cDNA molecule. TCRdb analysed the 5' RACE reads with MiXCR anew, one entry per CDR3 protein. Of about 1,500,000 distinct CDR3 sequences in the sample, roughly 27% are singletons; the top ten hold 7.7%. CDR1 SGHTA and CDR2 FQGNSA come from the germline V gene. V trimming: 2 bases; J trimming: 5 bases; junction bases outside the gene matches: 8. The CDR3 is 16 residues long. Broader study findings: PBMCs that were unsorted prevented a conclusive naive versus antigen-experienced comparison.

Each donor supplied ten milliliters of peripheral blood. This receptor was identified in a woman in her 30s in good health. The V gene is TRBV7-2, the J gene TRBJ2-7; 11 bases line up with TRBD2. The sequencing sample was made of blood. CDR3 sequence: CASSLHPSGRWNEQYF. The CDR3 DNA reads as TGTGCCAGCAGCTTACATCCTAGCGGGAGGTGGAACGAGCAGTACTTC.